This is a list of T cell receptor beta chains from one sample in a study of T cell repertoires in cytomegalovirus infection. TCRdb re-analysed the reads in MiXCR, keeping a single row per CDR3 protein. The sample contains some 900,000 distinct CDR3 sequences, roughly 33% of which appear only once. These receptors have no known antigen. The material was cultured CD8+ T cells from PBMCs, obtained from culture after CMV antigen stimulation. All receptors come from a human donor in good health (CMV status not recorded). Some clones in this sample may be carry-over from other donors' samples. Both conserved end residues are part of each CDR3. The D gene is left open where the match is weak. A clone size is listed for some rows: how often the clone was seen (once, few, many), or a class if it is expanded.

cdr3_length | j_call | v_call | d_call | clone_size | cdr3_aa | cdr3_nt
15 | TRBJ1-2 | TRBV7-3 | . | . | CVSSGPRTIELGYTF | TGTGTCAGCAGCGGACCACGGACAATCGAACTTGGCTACACCTTC
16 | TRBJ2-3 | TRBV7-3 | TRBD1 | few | CASSLPGTGGTDTQYF | TGTGCCAGCAGCTTACCCGGGACAGGGGGCACAGATACGCAGTATTTT
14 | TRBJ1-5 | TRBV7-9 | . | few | CASSSDPGNQPQHF | TGTGCCAGCAGCTCGGACCCGGGGAATCAGCCCCAGCATTTT
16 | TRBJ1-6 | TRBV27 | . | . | CASSLSRLAYNSPLHF | TGTGCCAGCAGTTTATCGAGATTAGCCTATAATTCACCCCTCCACTTT
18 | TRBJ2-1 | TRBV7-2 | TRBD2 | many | CASSLTPPTSGIYNEQFF | TGTGCCAGCAGCTTAACTCCCCCGACTAGCGGGATTTACAATGAGCAGTTCTTC
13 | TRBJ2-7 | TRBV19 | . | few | CASRGRPTYEQYF | TGTGCCAGTAGGGGACGGCCGACCTACGAGCAGTACTTC
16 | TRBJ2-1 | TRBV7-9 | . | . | CASSLVSSKRSNEQFF | TGTGCCAGCAGCTTAGTCTCCTCGAAAAGGTCCAATGAGCAGTTCTTC
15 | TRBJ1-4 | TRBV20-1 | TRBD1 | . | CSAREETGNDEKLFF | TGCAGTGCTAGAGAGGAGACAGGGAATGATGAAAAACTGTTTTTT
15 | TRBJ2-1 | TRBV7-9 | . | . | CASSQTRDLYNEQFF | TGTGCCAGCAGCCAGACTAGGGACCTTTACAATGAGCAGTTCTTC
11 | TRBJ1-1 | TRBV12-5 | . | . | CASGFGREPFF | TGTGCTAGTGGTTTCGGAAGGGAACCTTTCTTT
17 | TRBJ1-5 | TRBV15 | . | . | CATSRDPGAGGNQPQHF | TGTGCCACCAGCAGAGATCCAGGGGCGGGAGGGAATCAGCCCCAGCATTTT
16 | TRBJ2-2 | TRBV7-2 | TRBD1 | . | CASSLVRQGMTGELFF | TGTGCCAGCAGTTTGGTCCGACAGGGTATGACCGGGGAGCTGTTTTTT
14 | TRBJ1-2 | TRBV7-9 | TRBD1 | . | CASTTGGAVDGYTF | TGTGCCAGTACAACAGGGGGCGCGGTCGATGGCTACACCTTC
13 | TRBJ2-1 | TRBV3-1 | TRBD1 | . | CASSQTGVRKQFF | TGTGCCAGCAGCCAGACAGGGGTCCGTAAGCAGTTCTTC
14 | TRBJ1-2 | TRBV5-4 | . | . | CASSGVSENYGYTF | TGTGCCAGTAGCGGGGTATCGGAGAACTATGGCTACACCTTC
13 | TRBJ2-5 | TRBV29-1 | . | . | CSVEGQGWETQYF | TGCAGCGTTGAAGGGCAGGGTTGGGAGACCCAGTACTTC
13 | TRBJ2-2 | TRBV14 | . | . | CVSSLYRTGELFF | TGTGTCAGCAGCCTCTACAGGACCGGGGAGCTGTTTTTT
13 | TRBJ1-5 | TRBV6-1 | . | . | CASSSGRFQPQHF | TGTGCCAGCAGCTCGGGACGGTTTCAGCCCCAGCATTTT
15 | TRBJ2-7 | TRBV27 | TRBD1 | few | CASSAGTGWPYEQYF | TGTGCCAGCAGTGCCGGGACAGGTTGGCCCTACGAGCAGTACTTC
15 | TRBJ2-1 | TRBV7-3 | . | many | CASSFSGLPYNEQFF | TGTGCCAGCAGCTTCAGCGGGCTGCCCTACAATGAGCAGTTCTTC
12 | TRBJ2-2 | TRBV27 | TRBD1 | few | CASSTGARELFF | TGTGCCAGCAGTACAGGGGCCCGGGAGCTGTTTTTT
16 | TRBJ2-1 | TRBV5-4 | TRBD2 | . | CTSSTPGLVLVDEQFF | TGTACCAGCAGCACTCCGGGACTAGTTTTGGTCGATGAGCAGTTCTTC
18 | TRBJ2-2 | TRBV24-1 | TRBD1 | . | CATSDWDSQTPNTGELFF | TGTGCCACCAGTGATTGGGACAGTCAGACTCCGAACACCGGGGAGCTGTTTTTT
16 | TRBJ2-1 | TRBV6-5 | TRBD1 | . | CASSQLPGQGDHEQFF | TGTGCCAGCAGTCAACTTCCCGGACAGGGGGATCATGAGCAGTTCTTC
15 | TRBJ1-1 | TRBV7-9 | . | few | CASSLNLPPVAAAFF | TGTGCCAGCAGCCTTAACCTCCCGCCAGTGGCGGCAGCTTTCTTT